These T cell receptor beta chains were read from a single sample in a study of beta chain features in type 1 diabetes. Some clones are missing from TCRdb's copy, which holds only in-frame ones; the method was immunoSEQ multiplex PCR. The sample lists roughly 730,000 clones, 13% occurring once. Material for sequencing was naive CD4+ T cells from blood. Receptor source: a man aged 18 to 35 with type 1 diabetes. The CDR3 runs from the conserved cysteine through the conserved F or W. The D gene is left open where the match is weak. The listing skips clone size in some rows; elsewhere it reads once, few, many or a size class.

D	length	V	size	J	CDR3	DNA
TRBD1	13	TRBV9	.	TRBJ1-2	CASSAGTVYGYTF	TGTGCCAGCAGCGCTGGGACAGTTTATGGCTACACCTTC
.	15	TRBV18	.	TRBJ1-5	CASSPQEGRNQPQHF	TGTGCCAGCTCACCCCAGGAGGGTCGCAATCAGCCCCAGCATTTT
.	13	TRBV28	few	TRBJ1-6	CATSRGPNSPLHF	TGTGCCACCAGTCGGGGTCCAAATTCACCCCTCCACTTT
.	17	TRBV5-1	.	TRBJ2-6	CASSSTILGAGANVLTF	TGCGCCAGCAGCTCCACGATTTTGGGGGCTGGGGCCAACGTCCTGACTTTC
.	14	TRBV7-9	.	TRBJ2-1	CASSLAGGLNEQFF	TGTGCCAGCAGCTTAGCGGGGGGGCTTAATGAGCAGTTCTTC
.	14	TRBV5-1	few	TRBJ2-1	CASSLSPEYNEQFF	TGCGCCAGCAGCTTAAGTCCGGAATACAATGAGCAGTTCTTC
.	15	TRBV23-1	few	TRBJ1-3	CASSQPQGTGNTIYF	TGCGCCAGCAGTCAACCTCAGGGTACTGGAAACACCATATATTTT
TRBD2	16	TRBV7-9	.	TRBJ2-5	CASSFGAGLDQETQYF	TGTGCCAGCAGCTTCGGAGCAGGACTAGACCAAGAGACCCAGTACTTC
.	15	TRBV27	.	TRBJ1-2	CASSLRAPGPYGYTF	TGTGCCAGCAGTTTAAGGGCCCCGGGGCCGTATGGCTACACCTTC
.	12	TRBV5-1	.	TRBJ2-7	CASRAGGYEQYF	TGCGCCAGCAGAGCCGGGGGATACGAGCAGTACTTC
TRBD1	14	TRBV19	few	TRBJ2-7	CASSIGDRGYEQYF	TGTGCCAGTAGTATAGGGGACAGGGGCTACGAGCAGTACTTC
.	13	TRBV9	few	TRBJ1-1	CASSKGQNTEAFF	TGTGCCAGCAGCAAGGGACAGAACACTGAAGCTTTCTTT
TRBD1	15	TRBV10-3	.	TRBJ2-2	CAISEIQGADGELFF	TGTGCCATCAGTGAGATCCAGGGGGCAGACGGGGAGCTGTTTTTT
TRBD2	16	TRBV15	few	TRBJ2-1	CATSRSGGASYNEQFF	TGTGCCACCAGCCGTAGCGGGGGGGCATCCTACAATGAGCAGTTCTTC
TRBD2	14	TRBV30	few	TRBJ2-1	CAWSSSGGHNEQFF	TGTGCCTGGAGTTCTAGCGGGGGCCACAATGAGCAGTTCTTC
.	13	TRBV9	.	TRBJ1-2	CASSVDGYYGYTF	TGTGCCAGCAGCGTAGATGGGTACTATGGCTACACCTTC
TRBD1	17	TRBV4-1	.	TRBJ1-5	CASSQPPGQVSNQPQHF	TGCGCCAGCAGCCAACCTCCGGGACAGGTCAGCAATCAGCCCCAGCATTTT
.	17	TRBV18	few	TRBJ2-1	CASSPSLGGFSYNEQFF	TGTGCCAGCTCACCATCTTTAGGGGGGTTCTCCTACAATGAGCAGTTCTTC
TRBD1	14	TRBV7-8	.	TRBJ1-1	CASSAQGWVTEAFF	TGTGCCAGCAGCGCACAGGGGTGGGTCACTGAAGCTTTCTTT
.	13	TRBV18	.	TRBJ1-4	CASSPLDREKLFF	TGTGCCAGCTCACCATTGGACAGAGAAAAACTGTTTTTT
.	15	TRBV5-4	few	TRBJ2-2	CASSPATANTGELFF	TGTGCCAGCAGCCCCGCGACAGCGAACACCGGGGAGCTGTTTTTT
TRBD2	15	TRBV7-2	few	TRBJ2-1	CASSTRLAGANEQFF	TGTGCCAGCAGCACCCGACTAGCGGGGGCTAATGAGCAGTTCTTC
.	17	TRBV19	few	TRBJ1-6	CASSTNEVSFYNSPLHF	TGTGCCAGTAGCACTAACGAAGTGAGTTTCTATAATTCACCCCTCCACTTT
.	13	TRBV9	.	TRBJ1-1	CASSVYLNTEAFF	TGTGCCAGCAGCGTTTACCTGAACACTGAAGCTTTCTTT
TRBD2	15	TRBV7-2	few	TRBJ2-1	CASSSSGGAWNEQFF	TGTGCCAGCAGCTCGAGCGGGGGGGCTTGGAATGAGCAGTTCTTC
.	13	TRBV18	.	TRBJ1-5	CASSRGADQPQHF	TGTGCCAGCTCACGGGGGGCCGATCAGCCCCAGCATTTT
.	14	TRBV10-3	few	TRBJ2-7	CAISETSRGPEQYF	TGTGCCATCAGTGAAACCAGCAGGGGACCCGAGCAGTACTTC
.	15	TRBV6-5	once	TRBJ1-5	CASSYSREGNQPQHF	TGTGCCAGCAGTTACTCCAGGGAGGGCAATCAGCCCCAGCATTTT
.	17	TRBV11-2	.	TRBJ2-2	CASSLDGAAGLSGELFF	TGTGCCAGCAGCTTAGATGGGGCGGCCGGCCTCTCCGGGGAGCTGTTTTTT
TRBD1	16	TRBV2	.	TRBJ2-5	CASSGPETGFGETQYF	TGTGCCAGCAGTGGCCCCGAGACAGGGTTTGGTGAGACCCAGTACTTC
.	15	TRBV5-1	.	TRBJ1-4	CASSSAPGDGEKLFF	TGCGCCAGCAGCTCTGCCCCGGGGGATGGTGAAAAACTGTTTTTT
.	14	TRBV2	few	TRBJ1-4	CASIQRESNEKLFF	TGTGCCAGCATTCAGAGGGAGTCTAATGAAAAACTGTTTTTT
TRBD1	15	TRBV4-1	few	TRBJ2-7	CASSQDNRGFYEQYF	TGCGCCAGCAGCCAAGACAACAGGGGTTTTTACGAGCAGTACTTC